The clone carrying this T cell receptor beta chain has only a few counts. Then a second PCR, running roughly 7 to 11 cycles, was carried out with a sample-barcoded 5' primer and a J-beta primer mix. Each CDR3 protein gets one entry after TCRdb re-called the 5' RACE reads with MiXCR. The data show 750,000 to 950,000 distinct CDR3 sequences, with approximately 24% seen just once and 3% held by the top ten. The CDR3 totals 14 residues. Trimming stripped 7 bases from V and 5 bases from J, with 17 bases between. Germline V gene lookup returns CDR1 MNHEY and CDR2 SMNVEV (reference sequence). Each donor was a healthy Caucasian individual from Russia, aged roughly 6 to 100. These data are taken from a study of blood T cells in healthy people across ages. These records were also assigned to another study, of T cells of mothers and their children.

This clonotype originated in a boy aged 5-17 years in good health. The specimen was blood. The V and J genes are TRBV27 and TRBJ1-1; maybe TRBD1 (6 bases). For the CDR3, the DNA is TGTGCCAGCATCATTGACAGGTCGGGAACTGAAGCTTTCTTT. It translates to CASIIDRSGTEAFF.